This T cell receptor (beta chain) was captured by sequencing in a study of CD8 T cells in Susac syndrome (dated by TCRdb to the late 2010s). As for the study more broadly: Of the Susac syndrome patients who were sequenced, about six had clinically active disease and roughly eight were in clinical remission. The study used repertoire sequencing to test whether antigen drove CD8+ T cell activation and differentiation in Susac syndrome. At blood withdrawal, Susac syndrome patients were either therapy-naive, taking corticosteroids (in some cases with IVIg as well), or taking IVIg alone. Broader findings and caveats from the paper: In patients with Susac syndrome, the CD4+ T cell repertoire showed no detectable clonal expansion. The number of individuals in the TCR sequencing and HLA analysis was recognized as being relatively small.

High-throughput TCR beta sequencing profiled peripheral blood CD8+ and CD4+ T cells from healthy donors, Susac syndrome patients and multiple sclerosis patients. Susac syndrome patients met recently defined diagnostic criteria for definite or probable disease. CD8+ TEMRA cells were enriched by FACS, while bulk CD8+ and CD4+ T cells were purified by magnetic negative isolation. Blood was collected in EDTA tubes and processed within 24 hours, with PBMCs isolated through density gradient centrifugation. PBMCs destined for TCR sequencing were cryopreserved in liquid nitrogen and later thawed in a 37 °C water bath. The sorted or isolated CD4+, CD8+ and CD8+ TEMRA cells reached a purity of at least 90%. CDR1 SEHNR and CDR2 FQNEAQ were looked up in the germline V gene (reference sequence). Trimming takes 1 base off V and 8 bases off J; junction bases not matched to a gene: 5. The CDR3 holds 15 amino acids from the cysteine to the phenylalanine. Of all the DNA, just the CDR3 is kept, 45 bases in frame from base 1.

Details on this clonotype: Its antigen specificity is not known. Qualities for individual bases were not recorded, and no much larger clone is one base off.

RNA was extracted using the RNeasy kit, and about 0.45 to 1 ug of the RNA was reverse transcribed with random hexamers. TCR beta CDR3 regions were amplified with the immunoSEQ multiplex PCR assay covering 54 Vbeta and 13 Jbeta segments. Bias from PCR amplification was corrected by using a synthetic template baseline for primer optimization and for computational correction. The study's own analysis went as follows. Reads were assigned to V, D and J genes according to IMGT and analyzed in immunoSEQ Analyzer, with only productive sequences retained. To calculate clonality, Shannon entropy was normalized by log2 of the number of productive unique sequences and then subtracted from one. Public and private clones were assessed among the 100 most prevalent clones of each patient and control. A clone was defined as Susac-specific if it was absent from the healthy and MS cohorts, from 1052 published viral clones and from other ImmuneACCESS disease sequences. Clones were called with MiXCR by TCRdb after fastp trimmed the public reads at Q25, and only in-frame beta chains were retained. Each CDR3 protein appears once, grouped with its most common genes and DNA. The V and J calls here are based on TCRdb, not the publication. The sample table records under 200,000 distinct CDR3 sequences; 91% of these occur just once. The ten largest clones capture around 0.1% of the sample.

The chain joins TRBV7-9 to TRBJ1-2; 12 central nucleotides agree with TRBD1. The clonotype comes from a human donor with Susac syndrome. Source material: CD4+ T cells from PBMCs. CDR3 sequence: CASSLEGQGAFGYTF. The DNA sequence is given as TGTGCCAGCAGCTTAGAGGGACAGGGGGCTTTCGGCTACACCTTC.